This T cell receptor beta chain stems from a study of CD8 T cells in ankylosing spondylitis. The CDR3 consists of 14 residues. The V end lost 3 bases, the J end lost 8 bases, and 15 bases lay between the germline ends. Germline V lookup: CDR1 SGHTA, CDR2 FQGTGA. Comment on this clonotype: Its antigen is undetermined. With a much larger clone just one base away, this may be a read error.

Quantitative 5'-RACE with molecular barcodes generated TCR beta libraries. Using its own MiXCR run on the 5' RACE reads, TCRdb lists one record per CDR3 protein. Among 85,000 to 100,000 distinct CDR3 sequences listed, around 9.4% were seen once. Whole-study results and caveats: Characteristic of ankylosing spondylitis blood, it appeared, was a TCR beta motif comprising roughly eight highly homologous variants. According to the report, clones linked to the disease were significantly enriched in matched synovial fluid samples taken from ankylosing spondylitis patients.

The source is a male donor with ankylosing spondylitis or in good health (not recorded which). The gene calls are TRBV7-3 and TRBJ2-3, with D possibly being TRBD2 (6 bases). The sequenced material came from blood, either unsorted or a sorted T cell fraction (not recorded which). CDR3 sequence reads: CASSFGLATGTQYF. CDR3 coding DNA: TGTGCCAGCAGCTTCGGGCTAGCGACGGGTACGCAGTATTTT.